Each of the 3 T cell receptor delta chains below was sequenced from the same sample in a study of gamma-delta T cells after stem cell transplantation. TCRdb fed the RT-PCR reads to CATT. The sample holds a few delta-chain clones. The source material was gamma-delta T cells. These receptors all stem from a human donor. It is not recorded whose cells these are; they may come from a transplant donor.

The chain couples TRDV2 to TRDJ3; TRDD3 matches 8 bases. TCRdb carries no J gene annotation; the J gene was assigned here by matching the DNA with germline. CDR3 length: 17 residues. Per the germline V gene, CDR1 is GEAIGNYY and CDR2 is EKD. Losses at the gene ends were 3 bases for V and 5 bases for J; bases not matched to a gene: 8. The CDR3 coding sequence is TGTGCCTGTGACCCGATGGGATACGGCCGGGACACCCGACAGATGTTTTTC. This sequence encodes CACDPMGYGRDTRQMFF.

Although no V gene was called, TRDJ3 is the J gene; the table's D call, TRDD3, has no DNA check behind it. CDR3 length: 19 residues. The CDR3 loop reads CACDTPGGYKSWDTRQMFF. DNA for the CDR3: TGTGCCTGTGACACCCCTGGGGGATATAAATCCTGGGACACCCGACAGATGTTTTTC.

J is TRDJ1 and V is TRDV2; 13 positions agree with TRDD3. No J segment appears in TCRdb, so it was assigned here by matching the sequence to germline. The CDR3 is made up of 18 amino acids. From germline, CDR1 is GEAIGNYY and CDR2 EKD. V trimming: 3 bases; J trimming: 1 base; junction bases outside the gene matches: 10. CDR3 amino acids: CACDPVLGDTGSTDKLIF. The CDR3 coding sequence is TGTGCCTGTGACCCTGTACTGGGGGATACGGGGTCCACCGATAAACTCATCTTT.